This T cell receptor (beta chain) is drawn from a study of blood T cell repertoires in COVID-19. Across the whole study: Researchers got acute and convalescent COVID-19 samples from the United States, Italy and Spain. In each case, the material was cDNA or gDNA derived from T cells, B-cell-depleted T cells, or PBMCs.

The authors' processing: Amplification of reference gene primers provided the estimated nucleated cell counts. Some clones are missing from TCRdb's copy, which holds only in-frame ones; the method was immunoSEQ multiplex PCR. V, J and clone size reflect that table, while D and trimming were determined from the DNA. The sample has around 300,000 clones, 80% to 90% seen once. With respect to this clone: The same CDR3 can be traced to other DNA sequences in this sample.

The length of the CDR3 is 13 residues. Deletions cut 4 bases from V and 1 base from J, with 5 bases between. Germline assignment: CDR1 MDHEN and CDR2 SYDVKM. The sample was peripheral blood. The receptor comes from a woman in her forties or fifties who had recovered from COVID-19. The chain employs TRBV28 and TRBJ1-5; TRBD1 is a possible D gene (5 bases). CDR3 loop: CASSSGSNQPQHF. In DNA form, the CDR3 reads TGTGCCAGCAGTTCAGGGAGCAATCAGCCCCAGCATTTT.